This TCR beta chain was documented in a study of shared clonotypes between healthy human individuals. Points from the study as a whole: In the sorted subsets, rarefaction showed sequencing was incomplete despite large depth. Non-shared clonotypes showed lower generation probabilities than clonotypes common to all four donors.

Concerning this clone itself: As yet, its antigen is unknown.

CD45RO-negative, CCR7-positively selected cells formed the naive CD8 fraction, excluding terminally differentiated effector memory CD45RA+ cells. CDR1 LNHNV and CDR2 YYDKDF come from the germline V gene (reference sequence). The CDR3 length is 15 residues. Trimming removed 7 bases at V and 3 bases at J, with 16 bases between. Execution of the assay was at deep level. Method: immunoSEQ multiplex PCR; TCRdb's copy keeps in-frame clones and lacks some. The sample holds about 2.2 million clones; approximately 92% are singletons and the top ten take about 1.6%. The receptor's source is a young man in good health. Some clones in this sample may be carry-over from other donors' samples. Sequencing was carried out using naive CD8+ T cells from PBMCs. This chain links TRBV15 with TRBJ2-1; D gene ambiguous. CDR3 coding DNA: TGTGCCACCACCGTTGACTCCCACGTCTACAATGAGCAGTTCTTC. It specifies CATTVDSHVYNEQFF.